Each of the 5 T cell receptor beta chains below was sequenced from the same sample in a study of early T cells in non-severe SARS-CoV-2 infection. TCRdb used MiXCR to reprocess the 5' RACE reads, holding one entry per CDR3 protein. Found here are 85,000 to 100,000 distinct CDR3 sequences, around 10% of them singletons; the top ten hold around 4.8%. The sample in question was whole blood, obtained at baseline. The origin of the receptors is an adult who was a healthcare worker with PCR-confirmed SARS-CoV-2 infection or an uninfected control (not recorded which).

As concerns this clonotype: An end of the junction differs from the germline gene, which may be a read error. This rearrangement joins TRBV24-1 to TRBJ2-2, with 9 bases matching TRBD1. Germline CDR1 and CDR2: KGHDR and SFDVKD. The length of the CDR3 is 15 residues. CDR3 DNA sequence: TGTGCCACCACCGGGGACAGGGAATCCACCGGGGAGCTGATTTTT. Protein product: CATTGDRESTGELIF.

This rearrangement joins TRBV19 to TRBJ2-1, with D maybe TRBD2 (6 bases). Germline-derived CDR1 and CDR2 are LNHDA and SQIVND (reference sequence). This CDR3 spans 15 amino acids. Deletions cut 7 bases from V and 7 bases from J, with 20 bases between. In DNA, the CDR3 is TGTGCCAGTAACGCCGGGAGCCAATCCCTTAATGAGCAGTTCTTC. As protein: CASNAGSQSLNEQFF.

This clonotype was detected ten times or more. The CDR3: CASSRDWNTEAFF. CDR3 nucleotide sequence: TGTGCCAGCAGCCGCGACTGGAACACTGAAGCTTTCTTT. This sequence joins TRBV18 and TRBJ1-1; no clear D. Germline lookup yields CDR1 KGHSH and CDR2 LQKENI. This CDR3 contains 13 residues. V lost 8 bases and J lost 1, with 11 bases in between.

This clonotype came up a few times. V gene TRBV14 combines with J gene TRBJ1-1; 8 nucleotides agree with TRBD1. The germline V gene has CDR1 SGHDN and CDR2 FVKESK. Losses at the gene ends were 0 bases for V and 4 bases for J; bases not matched to a gene: 10. CDR3 length: 17 residues. This chain's CDR3 is CASSQDLGQGARTEAFF. Written as DNA, the CDR3 is TGTGCCAGCAGCCAAGATCTTGGGCAGGGGGCGCGCACTGAAGCTTTCTTT.

The chain joins TRBV12-3 or TRBV12-4 to TRBJ1-4; D is unresolved. The V gene lost 3 bases and the J gene lost 3 bases, with 8 bases spanning the gap. CDR3 length: 14 amino acids. The CDR3, as DNA: TGTGCCAGCAGTTTGCGGGGAGCTAATGAAAAACTGTTTTTT. Encoded protein: CASSLRGANEKLFF.